This T cell receptor beta chain emerged from a study of cytotoxic CD8 clonotypes in ibrutinib-treated CLL. This CDR3 region has 14 residues. The germline V gene encodes CDR1 SGHRS and CDR2 YFSETQ. Trimming removed 1 base at V and 8 bases at J, with 15 bases between. Produced via immunoSEQ multiplex PCR; TCRdb's table is partial and in-frame only. The sample has over 45,000 clones, 56% seen once; the top ten hold just over 20%. This chain joins TRBV5-1 and TRBJ1-2, with a possible D match to TRBD1 (5 bases). The TCR sequence derives from a human donor with chronic lymphocytic leukemia. This material consisted of PBMCs, taken after 24 months of ibrutinib treatment. The CDR3 coding sequence is TGCGCCAGCAGCTTGAGTGGAGACAGCAAAGGCTACACCTTC. Amino acids: CASSLSGDSKGYTF.